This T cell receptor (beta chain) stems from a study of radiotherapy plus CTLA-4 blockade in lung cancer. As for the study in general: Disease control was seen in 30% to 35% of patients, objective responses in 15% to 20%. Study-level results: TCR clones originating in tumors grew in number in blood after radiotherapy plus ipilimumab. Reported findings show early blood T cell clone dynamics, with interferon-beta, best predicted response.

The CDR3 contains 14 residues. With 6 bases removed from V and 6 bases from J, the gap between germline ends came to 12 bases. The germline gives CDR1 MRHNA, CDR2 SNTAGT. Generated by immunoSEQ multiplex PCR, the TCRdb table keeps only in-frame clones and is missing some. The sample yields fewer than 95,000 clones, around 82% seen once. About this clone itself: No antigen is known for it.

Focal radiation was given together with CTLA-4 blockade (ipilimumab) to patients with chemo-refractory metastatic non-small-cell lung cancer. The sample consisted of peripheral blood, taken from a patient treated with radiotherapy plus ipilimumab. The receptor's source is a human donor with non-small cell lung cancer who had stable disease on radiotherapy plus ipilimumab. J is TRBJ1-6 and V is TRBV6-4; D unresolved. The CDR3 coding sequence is TGTGCCAGCAGCGCTTCACCGGGTAATTCACCCCTCCACTTT. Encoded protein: CASSASPGNSPLHF.